The following is a TCR beta chain sequence with its context. Its target is not known. These data originate in a study of T cell responses to AZD1222 COVID-19 vaccine. About the research overall: Second-dose groups at about 4 or about 12 weeks were pooled.

The protocol was immunoSEQ multiplex PCR, while the TCRdb copy is restricted to in-frame clones and leaves out a portion. Among almost 55,000 clones listed, roughly 80% were seen once. Study observations and caveats: The CD4 TCRs associated with vaccination extended across spike and predominated at 160-218 and 743-854. It was only a handful of AZD1222 recipients who were seropositive at baseline. Mostly white British, mostly female donors; authors suggested clonal diversity may be underestimated.

The V end was cut by 5 bases, the J end by 7 bases, with 6 bases between. The CDR3 covers 12 residues. Germline V gives CDR1 PRHDT, CDR2 FYEKMQ (reference sequence). The receptor comes from an adult in good health. V is TRBV13 and J is TRBJ1-6, with unresolved D. The sample consisted of peripheral blood, taken on day 0 of AZD1222 vaccination. CDR3 region: CASSNANSPLHF. CDR3 in DNA: TGTGCCAGCAGCAACGCGAATTCACCCCTCCACTTT.